This T cell receptor (beta chain) stems from a study of cytomegalovirus exposure and HLA in healthy donors. General study points: Most TCR sequences proved rare, with some public TCRs found in many donors. Common viral pathogens (according to a later analysis) appeared linked to several of the most significant clusters. Reported results showed that the classifier diagnosed cytomegalovirus status with high specificity and sensitivity.

About this clone: What it recognizes is unknown.

The CDR3 length is 12 residues. Germline loops: CDR1 SEHNR, CDR2 FQNEAQ (reference sequence). V was clipped by 3 bases and J by 9 bases, with 9 bases between them. Donors showed nominal health when sampled, although they likely had unrecorded immune exposures. Primers: 60 Vbeta forward and 13 Jbeta reverse. The protocol was immunoSEQ multiplex PCR, while the TCRdb copy is restricted to in-frame clones and leaves out a portion. Its table lists just over 150,000 clones. The sample consisted of PBMCs. This sequence joins TRBV7-9 and TRBJ2-1, with D hard to call. The sequence was collected from a woman aged 60-75 years in good health and CMV-seronegative. CDR3 nucleotides: TGTGCCAGCAGCTTCCCCATCCCTGAGCAGTTCTTC. It is translated as CASSFPIPEQFF.